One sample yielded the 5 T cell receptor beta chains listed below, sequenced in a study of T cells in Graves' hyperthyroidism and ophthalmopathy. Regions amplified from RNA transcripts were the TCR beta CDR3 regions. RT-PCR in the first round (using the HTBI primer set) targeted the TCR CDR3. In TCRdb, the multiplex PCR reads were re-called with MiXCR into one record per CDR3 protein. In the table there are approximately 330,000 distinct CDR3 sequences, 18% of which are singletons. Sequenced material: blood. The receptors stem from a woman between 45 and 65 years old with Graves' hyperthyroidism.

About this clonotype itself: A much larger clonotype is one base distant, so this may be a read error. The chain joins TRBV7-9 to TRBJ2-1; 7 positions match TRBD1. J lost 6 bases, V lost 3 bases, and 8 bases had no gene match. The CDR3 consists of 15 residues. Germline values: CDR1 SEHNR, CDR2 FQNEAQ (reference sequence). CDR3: CASSLGQLPANEQFF. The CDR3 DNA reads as TGTGCCAGCAGCTTGGGACAGTTACCGGCCAATGAGCAGTTCTTC.

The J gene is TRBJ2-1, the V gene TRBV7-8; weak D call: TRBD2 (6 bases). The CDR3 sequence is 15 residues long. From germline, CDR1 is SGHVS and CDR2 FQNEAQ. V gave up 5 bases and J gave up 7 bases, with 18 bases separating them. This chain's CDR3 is CASSLFPGRGNEQFF. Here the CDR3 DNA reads TGTGCCAGCAGCCTGTTCCCCGGGAGAGGGAATGAGCAGTTCTTC. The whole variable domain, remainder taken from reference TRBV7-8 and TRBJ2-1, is GAGVSQSPRYKVAKRGQDVALRCDPISGHVSLFWYQQALGQGPEFLTYFQNEAQLDKSGLPSDRFFAERPEGSVSTLKIQRTQQEDSAVYLCASSLFPGRGNEQFFGPGTRLTVL.

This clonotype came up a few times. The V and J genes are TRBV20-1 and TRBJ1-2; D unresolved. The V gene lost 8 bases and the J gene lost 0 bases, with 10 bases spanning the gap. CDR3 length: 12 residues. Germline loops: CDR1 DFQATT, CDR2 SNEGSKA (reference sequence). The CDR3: CSSASSNYGYTF. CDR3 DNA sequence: TGCAGTTCGGCCAGCTCTAACTATGGCTACACCTTC.

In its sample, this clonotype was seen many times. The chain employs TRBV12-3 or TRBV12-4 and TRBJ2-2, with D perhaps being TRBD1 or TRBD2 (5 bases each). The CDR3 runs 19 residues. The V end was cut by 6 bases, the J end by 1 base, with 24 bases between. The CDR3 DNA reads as TGTGCCAGCAGACCCCTAAGACGGGGCCTCACTTTGAACACCGGGGAGCTGTTTTTT. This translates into CASRPLRRGLTLNTGELFF.

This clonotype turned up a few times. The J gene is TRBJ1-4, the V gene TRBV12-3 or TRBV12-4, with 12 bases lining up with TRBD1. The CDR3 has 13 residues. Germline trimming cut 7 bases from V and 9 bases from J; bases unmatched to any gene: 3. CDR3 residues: CASTGTGGKKLFF. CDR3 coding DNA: TGTGCCAGCACCGGGACAGGGGGCAAAAAACTGTTTTTT.